The clone carrying this T cell receptor beta chain was counted between two and nine times. The data derive from a study of human T cells and chemical hapten exposure. As to time point: patch test 3, about 24 weeks after DPC sensitization. Treatment reported: therapeutic diphenylcyclopropenone sensitization with weekly scalp DPC. TCRdb re-derived calls from the RACE reads in MiXCR, one entry per CDR3 protein. The data hold about 190,000 distinct CDR3 sequences, with roughly a quarter observed a single time. This specimen was whole blood, taken in connection with sensitization to the hapten diphenylcyclopropenone (DPC). This TCR was recovered from a woman aged 40 to 55 with alopecia areata. Some clones in this sample may be carry-over from other donors' samples.

DNA for the CDR3: TGTGCCAGCAGGCAGGGTCTAAGCTCCTACAATGAGCAGTTCTTC. It is translated as CASRQGLSSYNEQFF. The chain joins TRBV6-2 or TRBV6-3 to TRBJ2-1; a weak D match, TRBD1 (5 bases). Trimming took 6 bases from V and 0 from J, leaving 12 bases between them. This CDR3 contains 15 residues. CDR1 is MNHEY, CDR2 SVGEGT, per germline.